This T cell receptor (beta chain) is drawn from a study of shared clonotypes between healthy human individuals. Profiling relied on immunoSEQ multiplex PCR, and the TCRdb table lists in-frame clones only, not all of them. The table has approximately 710,000 clones, about 92% seen once; the top ten hold about a third. On this clone itself: Its antigen is unidentified. This specimen includes other DNA sequences encoding the same CDR3.

Study results and caveats: Despite large depth, rarefaction showed incomplete sorted-subset sequencing.

Looked up from germline, CDR1 is MNHEY and CDR2 is SVGAGI. The V and J ends lost 0 bases and 5 bases respectively, with 10 bases between them. The CDR3 length is 14 residues. The CD8 memory sample joined CD45RO+ cells and CCR7-negative CD45RA+ cells. This sequence was found in a young man in good health. Some clones in this sample may be carry-over from other donors' samples. The chain couples TRBV6-5 to TRBJ1-1; D possibly corresponds to TRBD1 (6 bases). Material for sequencing was memory CD8+ T cells from PBMCs. Indicated subset: CD45RO+ cells pooled with CCR7-negative TemRA cells. The CDR3 reads CASSYSGGRTEAFF. The CDR3, as DNA: TGTGCCAGCAGTTACTCAGGGGGGAGGACTGAAGCTTTCTTT.